A selection of T cell receptor beta chains follows, all from one sample in a study of cytomegalovirus exposure and HLA in healthy donors. TCRdb's table, derived via immunoSEQ multiplex PCR, lists solely in-frame clones and lacks some. The sample has fewer than 200,000 clones; the top ten hold 6.5%. The sequencing sample was made of PBMCs. The receptor source for this set is a man aged 30 to 39 in good health and CMV-seronegative. Each CDR3 is given with its conserved first and last residue. The D gene is left open where the match is weak.

length	D	V	J	DNA	CDR3
14	-	TRBV11-3	TRBJ1-1	TGTGCCAGCAGCTTAAGGAGGGAACGGCCTGAAGCTTTCTTT	CASSLRRERPEAFF
14	TRBD2	TRBV6-1	TRBJ2-3	TGTGCCAGCAGTGTTGAGCGGGGACCAGATACGCAGTATTTT	CASSVERGPDTQYF
13	-	TRBV19	TRBJ2-7	TGTGCCAGTAGTATGTTCCAGGATAGGGAGCAGTACTTC	CASSMFQDREQYF
15	-	TRBV5-5	TRBJ2-1	TGTGCCAGCAGCTTCAGTGACTACCGGGGGAATGAGCAGTTCTTC	CASSFSDYRGNEQFF
16	TRBD1	TRBV30	TRBJ1-6	TGTGCCTGGAGTGTACGATGGGGACAGGGGGCTTCACCCCTCCACTTT	CAWSVRWGQGASPLHF
15	-	TRBV6-5	TRBJ2-1	TGTGCCAGCAGTTATAACGGGAACTCCTACAATGAGCAGTTCTTC	CASSYNGNSYNEQFF
14	-	TRBV27	TRBJ1-1	TGTGCCAGCCGGATTTCTTCTAGGCCTGCTGAAGCTTTCTTT	CASRISSRPAEAFF
15	TRBD2	TRBV19	TRBJ2-1	TGTGCCAGTAGTACGGGACTAGCCTCCTACAATGAGCAGTTCTTC	CASSTGLASYNEQFF
13	-	TRBV19	TRBJ1-5	TGTGCCAGTAGTGGGGCAGGGGTTCAGCCCCAGCATTTT	CASSGAGVQPQHF
19	-	TRBV4-1	TRBJ1-3	TGCGCCAGCAGCCGCCCCCGGGTCAACCGTTCGAGCTCTGGAAACACCATATATTTT	CASSRPRVNRSSSGNTIYF
15	-	TRBV9	TRBJ2-3	TGTGCCAGCAGCGTACGGTCCCTCCGGGGAGATACGCAGTATTTT	CASSVRSLRGDTQYF
13	-	TRBV7-6	TRBJ2-7	TGTGCCAGCAGCTTAGCATCGACATACGAGCAGTACTTC	CASSLASTYEQYF
16	TRBD1	TRBV11-3	TRBJ2-1	TGTGCCAGCTCCGTTTCTGGGACAGGGGTAAGAAATGAGCAGTTCTTC	CASSVSGTGVRNEQFF
15	TRBD1	TRBV27	TRBJ1-4	TGTGCCAGCAGTTCACGTGACAGGGGTAATGAAAAACTGTTTTTT	CASSSRDRGNEKLFF
15	-	TRBV9	TRBJ1-3	TGTGCCAGCAGCGCCACAGGCGGCTCTGGAAACACCATATATTTT	CASSATGGSGNTIYF
16	TRBD1	TRBV5-4	TRBJ1-2	TGTGCCAGCAGCTCGGGACAGGGGGGTTTCGTCTATGGCTACACCTTC	CASSSGQGGFVYGYTF
17	TRBD2	TRBV30	TRBJ2-2	TGTGCCTGGAGTGTACCTGGAGCGGGAGTCTTTATCGGGGAGCTGTTTTTT	CAWSVPGAGVFIGELFF
13	-	TRBV19	TRBJ1-1	TGTGCCAGTAGTGGGGACATCAACACTGAAGCTTTCTTT	CASSGDINTEAFF
18	-	TRBV5-1	TRBJ2-1	TGCGCCAGCAGCGGTGGGGGCGAAGCTACCTTAATATACAATGAGCAGTTCTTC	CASSGGGEATLIYNEQFF
15	-	TRBV2	TRBJ2-2	TGTGCCAGCAGCGCCGCCTCGAGGAGCACCGGGGAGCTGTTTTTT	CASSAASRSTGELFF
13	-	TRBV10-3	TRBJ2-3	TGTGCCATCAGTGAGACAGGGACAGATACGCAGTATTTT	CAISETGTDTQYF
15	TRBD1	TRBV7-2	TRBJ2-7	TGTGCCAGCAGCTCCGGGACAGGGTTCTCGTTCGAGCAGTACTTC	CASSSGTGFSFEQYF
18	-	TRBV27	TRBJ2-2	TGTGCCAGCAGTTCCATCGGAGGGTATAAGGTGTCCACCGGGGAGCTGTTTTTT	CASSSIGGYKVSTGELFF
14	-	TRBV9	TRBJ2-5	TGTGCCAGCAGCGTAGGGGGGCACGAGGAGACCCAGTACTTC	CASSVGGHEETQYF
13	-	TRBV5-4	TRBJ1-3	TGTGCCAGCAGCTCCGGGGAGGCCAACACCATATATTTT	CASSSGEANTIYF
18	TRBD1	TRBV5-1	TRBJ2-7	TGCGCCAGCAGCTTGGGTCTAGGGACAGCCACAAACTCCTACGAGCAGTACTTC	CASSLGLGTATNSYEQYF
15	-	TRBV7-2	TRBJ2-1	TGTGCCAGCAGCGTAGGTTCACAGGGCTACAATGAGCAGTTCTTC	CASSVGSQGYNEQFF